This T cell receptor (beta chain) appears in the sequencing data of a study of identical twins. V lost 3 bases, J lost 2 bases, and 9 bases lay in between. The CDR3 totals 13 residues. Germline-derived CDR1 and CDR2 are DFQATT and SNEGSKA (reference sequence). TCRdb re-called the 5' RACE reads through MiXCR, storing one row per CDR3 protein. The profile shows about 520,000 distinct CDR3 sequences, 20% to 25% of them singletons. The sample was also linked to a second study, of T cells expressing NK-cell markers.

This chain links TRBV20-1 with TRBJ2-3; D is unclear. This receptor was identified in a woman younger than 35 in good health. The sample comprised CD4+ T cells sorted from blood. The CDR3 coding sequence is TGCAGTGCTAGTCCTCTACACACAGATACGCAGTATTTT. This sequence encodes CSASPLHTDTQYF.